The next 20 T cell receptor beta chains were all read from a single sample in a study of PD-L1 blockade in urothelial cancer. Some clones are missing from TCRdb's copy, which holds only in-frame ones; the method was immunoSEQ multiplex PCR. The data show over 100,000 clones, about 81% seen once. The time point was: pretreatment peripheral blood. The source material was PBMCs, sampled around atezolizumab (anti-PD-L1) treatment. These receptor sequences come from a man aged 50-59 years with urothelial cancer.

This chain's CDR3 is CASSIGPGNQPQHF. CDR3 DNA sequence: TGTGCCAGTAGTATAGGCCCAGGCAATCAGCCCCAGCATTTT. The chain combines TRBV19 with TRBJ1-5; D is unresolved. Germline V CDR1 and CDR2: LNHDA, SQIVND (reference sequence). The V and J ends lost 1 base and 2 bases respectively, with 6 bases between them. The CDR3 has 14 residues.

The CDR3: CASSSSGTEDGAFF. The CDR3 DNA follows: TGCGCCAGCAGCTCCTCCGGGACTGAGGATGGGGCTTTCTTT. J is TRBJ1-1 and V is TRBV5-1, with D perhaps TRBD1 (5 bases). The CDR3 spans 14 residues. CDR1 is SGHRS, CDR2 YFSETQ, per germline. V was pared by 3 bases and J by 11 bases, with 20 bases between.

V is TRBV15 and J is TRBJ1-1; TRBD1 is a possible D gene (5 bases). The CDR3 length is 16 residues. V lost 1 base, J lost 0 bases, and 12 bases lay in between. Looked up from germline, CDR1 is LNHNV and CDR2 is YYDKDF (reference sequence). The DNA of the CDR3 is TGTGCCACCAGCAGAGGTCAGGGCATCATGAACACTGAAGCTTTCTTT. This codes for CATSRGQGIMNTEAFF.

The V and J genes are TRBV4-2 and TRBJ2-2; D not certain. The germline V gene has CDR1 LGHNA and CDR2 YNFKEQ. Trimming shortened V by 2 bases and J by 6 bases, and 10 bases separated the two germline ends. The CDR3 contains 14 residues. In DNA form, the CDR3 reads TGTGCCAGCAGCCAAAGTAGCTTCGCCGGGGAGCTGTTTTTT. It yields the protein CASSQSSFAGELFF.

V and J are TRBV19 and TRBJ2-7, with D possibly TRBD1 on 6 matching bases. CDR1 and CDR2 from the germline V gene are LNHDA and SQIVND (reference sequence). The CDR3 is made up of 14 amino acids. Deletions cut 6 bases from V and 6 bases from J, with 18 bases between. For the CDR3, the DNA is TGTGCCAGTAGCCGAACAGGGTGGGGTGGCGAGCAGTACTTC. Its protein is CASSRTGWGGEQYF.

V and J are TRBV18 and TRBJ2-3, with 9 bases matching TRBD1. The germline V gene encodes CDR1 KGHSH and CDR2 LQKENI. The ends lost 2 bases at V and 6 bases at J; junction bases unmatched: 6. There are 15 residues in the CDR3. The DNA for the CDR3 is TGTGCCAGCTCACCAACCGGAGGACAGGGGGATACGCAGTATTTT. Its translation: CASSPTGGQGDTQYF. Complete variable domain (other parts from reference TRBV18 and TRBJ2-3): NAGVMQNPRHLVRRRGQEARLRCSPMKGHSHVYWYRQLPEEGLKFMVYLQKENIIDESGMPKERFSAEFPKEGPSILRIQQVVRGDSAAYFCASSPTGGQGDTQYFGPGTRLTVL.

This clone was seen more than once but under ten times. The chain recombines TRBV5-1 with TRBJ1-4; no clear D gene. Per germline, CDR1 SGHRS and CDR2 YFSETQ. The V end lost 4 bases, the J end lost 7 bases, and 14 bases lay between the germline ends. The CDR3 covers 14 residues. The chain's CDR3 is CASSAAGLGEKLFF. CDR3 DNA sequence: TGCGCCAGCAGCGCCGCGGGGTTAGGTGAAAAACTGTTTTTT.

The rearrangement links TRBV7-2 to TRBJ2-7; no clear D gene. The CDR3 length is 15 residues. Trimming removed 5 bases from V and 7 bases from J, with 21 bases in between. Germline V gives CDR1 SGHTA, CDR2 FQGNSA. CDR3 nucleotides: TGTGCCAGCAGCGACCTGCTGGGTGCTACCGGGGAGCAGTACTTC. Its translation is CASSDLLGATGEQYF.

The chain is built from TRBV4-2 and TRBJ2-2; D call uncertain. Germline V gives CDR1 LGHNA, CDR2 YNFKEQ. This CDR3 is 16 amino acids long. Trimming cost V 0 bases and J 1 base, with 9 bases left between them. The CDR3 sequence is CASSQDALRNTGELFF. As DNA, the CDR3 is TGTGCCAGCAGCCAAGATGCTTTGAGGAACACCGGGGAGCTGTTTTTT.

The rearrangement links TRBV5-1 to TRBJ2-5, with TRBD2 matching over 10 bases. The V gene's germline CDR1 is SGHRS and CDR2 YFSETQ. Trimming took 6 bases from V and 2 from J; bases not matched to a gene: 10. This CDR3 contains 16 residues. The DNA of the CDR3 is TGCGCCAGCACTACTACGGTAGCGGGGGGACAAGAGACCCAGTACTTC. It is translated as CASTTTVAGGQETQYF. Supplemented by reference TRBV5-1 and TRBJ2-5, the full variable domain reads KAGVTQTPRYLIKTRGQQVTLSCSPISGHRSVSWYQQTPGQGLQFLFEYFSETQRNKGNFPGRFSGRQFSNSRSEMNVSTLELGDSALYLCASTTTVAGGQETQYFGPGTRLLVL.

The chain recombines TRBV11-3 with TRBJ2-5; the match to TRBD1 covers 7 bases. Germline-derived CDR1 and CDR2 are SGHNT and YENEEA. The ends lost 10 bases at V and 7 bases at J; junction bases unmatched: 12. This CDR3 contains 13 residues. DNA for the CDR3: TGTGCCATACAGGGGAAAAGGTTTGGGACCCAGTACTTC. It encodes CAIQGKRFGTQYF.

The chain carries TRBV5-1 and TRBJ1-1; TRBD1 might be the D (5 bases). V gave up 4 bases and J gave up 0 bases, with 7 bases separating them. CDR1 and CDR2 (germline): SGHRS, YFSETQ. This CDR3 contains 13 residues. CDR3 bases: TGCGCCAGCAGCCGGACATTGAACACTGAAGCTTTCTTT. As protein: CASSRTLNTEAFF.

V gene TRBV7-8 combines with J gene TRBJ2-7, with TRBD1 matching 7 bases. The germline V gene has CDR1 SGHVS and CDR2 FQNEAQ. With 8 bases clipped from V and 4 bases from J, the junction kept 8 bases outside the gene matches. This CDR3 comprises 13 residues. In nucleotides, the CDR3 is TGTGCCAGCGAAACAGGGGTCGGATACGAGCAGTACTTC. Translating gives CASETGVGYEQYF.

V gene TRBV9 combines with J gene TRBJ1-2; 8 positions match TRBD1. The CDR3 loop spans 16 amino acids. CDR1 is SGDLS, CDR2 YYNGEE, per germline. V gave up 3 bases and J gave up 8 bases; unmatched junction bases: 15. The CDR3 reads CASSEDRDDYLLGYTF. The CDR3 nucleotides are TGTGCCAGCAGCGAGGACAGGGATGACTACCTACTAGGCTACACCTTC.

The CDR3 nucleotides read TGTGCCAGCAGCCTAGGAGGGAATAATTCACCCCTCCACTTT. It is translated as CASSLGGNNSPLHF. The V gene is TRBV7-2, the J gene TRBJ1-6, with D uncertain. This CDR3 region has 14 residues. V was clipped by 5 bases and J by 5 bases, with 10 bases between them. Germline V lookup: CDR1 SGHTA, CDR2 FQGNSA.

V gene TRBV28 combines with J gene TRBJ1-5; D gene uncertain. The CDR3 covers 13 residues. Germline CDR1 and CDR2: MDHEN and SYDVKM. V was clipped by 5 bases and J by 6 bases, with 11 bases between them. The CDR3 spells CASSPLTGQPQHF. DNA of the CDR3: TGTGCCAGCAGTCCCTTGACTGGTCAGCCCCAGCATTTT.

There are a few counts of this clone. The rearrangement uses TRBV5-1 and TRBJ2-3; 8 positions agree with TRBD1. The CDR3 has 14 residues. Looked up from germline, CDR1 is SGHRS and CDR2 is YFSETQ. Trimming removed 4 bases from V and 3 bases from J; junction bases left unmatched: 4. Here the CDR3 DNA reads TGCGCCAGCAGCATGCGACAGGGGACAGATACGCAGTATTTT. It encodes CASSMRQGTDTQYF. The full variable domain, in which reference TRBV5-1 and TRBJ2-3 provide the parts outside the CDR3, is KAGVTQTPRYLIKTRGQQVTLSCSPISGHRSVSWYQQTPGQGLQFLFEYFSETQRNKGNFPGRFSGRQFSNSRSEMNVSTLELGDSALYLCASSMRQGTDTQYFGPGTRLTVL.

J is TRBJ2-7 and V is TRBV30; D uncertain. Germline V gene sequence: CDR1 GTSNPN, CDR2 SVGIG (reference sequence). V gave up 0 bases and J gave up 6 bases, with 12 bases separating them. The CDR3 length is 13 residues. CDR3 DNA: TGTGCCTGGAGTGTAAGCATGCCCCTCGAGCAGTACTTC. Its protein product is CAWSVSMPLEQYF.

The chain joins TRBV2 to TRBJ2-5; TRBD1 matches 8 bases. Germline-derived CDR1 and CDR2 are SNHLY and FYNNEI. The CDR3 totals 15 residues. Losses at the gene ends were 6 bases for V and 0 bases for J; bases not matched to a gene: 6. The CDR3 nucleotides read TGTGCCAGCAGAGGACAGGGCGGGTACCAAGAGACCCAGTACTTC. Residues: CASRGQGGYQETQYF.

This rearrangement joins TRBV11-2 to TRBJ2-3; 7 nucleotides line up with TRBD2. V was pared by 5 bases and J by 3 bases, with 14 bases of the junction left unmatched. There are 17 residues in the CDR3. CDR1 is SGHAT, CDR2 FQNNGV, per germline. This CDR3 reads CASSQGEAGVETDTQYF. The CDR3 bases are TGTGCCAGCAGCCAAGGAGAGGCGGGAGTGGAAACAGATACGCAGTATTTT.